These 16 T cell receptor beta chains originate from one sample sequenced in a study of human thymus T cells. Profiled with immunoSEQ multiplex PCR; TCRdb holds only in-frame clones, not every one. This sample yields fewer than 85,000 clones, of which 85% to 95% are seen a single time; about 0.032% belongs to the top ten. Resections removed during corrective heart surgery provided the thymus tissue used. The sample was thymus tissue. The source of these receptors is a girl under three years old with a congenital heart defect but otherwise immunologically healthy.

This rearrangement joins TRBV11-3 to TRBJ2-7; the D gene is possibly TRBD1 (5 bases). CDR1 is SGHNT and CDR2 is YENEEA in the germline V gene. The CDR3 has 14 residues. Trimming removed 8 bases from V and 7 bases from J, with 21 bases in between. The CDR3 DNA is TGTGCCAGCGGACATAGGGCCCTACCTCGGGAGCAGTACTTC. Protein: CASGHRALPREQYF.

The chain carries TRBV28 and TRBJ1-1; no clear D gene. V was clipped by 2 bases and J by 9 bases, with 7 bases between them. Germline CDR1 is MDHEN and CDR2 is SYDVKM. This CDR3 comprises 11 residues. In nucleotides, the CDR3 is TGTGCCAGCAGTTTAGGTGTCCAAGCTTTCTTT. This sequence encodes CASSLGVQAFF.

The CDR3 loop is CASSQGGESYNEQFF. In nucleotides, the CDR3 is TGCGCCAGCAGCCAAGGGGGGGAGTCCTACAATGAGCAGTTCTTC. The chain links TRBV4-1 to TRBJ2-1, with D tentatively TRBD2 (6 bases). Germline assignment: CDR1 MGHRA and CDR2 YSYEKL. The length of the CDR3 is 15 residues. Trimming took off 1 base at V and 1 base at J, with 8 bases between the two ends.

The CDR3 DNA is TGCGCCAGCGGACACGGGACTTCATCCTACGAGCAGTACTTC. Translation: CASGHGTSSYEQYF. This chain uses TRBV5-1 with TRBJ2-7; D possibly corresponds to TRBD2 (6 bases). The length of the CDR3 is 14 residues. Germline-derived CDR1 and CDR2 are SGHRS and YFSETQ. Trimming pared 7 bases from V and 1 base from J, leaving 15 bases between.

V gene TRBV30 combines with J gene TRBJ1-2, with 7 bases that match TRBD1. There are 12 residues in the CDR3. CDR1 and CDR2 from the germline V gene are GTSNPN and SVGIG (reference sequence). The V gene end was trimmed by 4 bases and the J gene end by 6 bases; junction bases not matched to a gene: 5. The CDR3 here is CAWTQGGDGYTF. The DNA of the CDR3 is TGTGCCTGGACTCAGGGGGGAGATGGCTACACCTTC. Drawing the rest from reference TRBV30 and TRBJ1-2, the complete variable domain is SQTIHQWPATLVQPVGSPLSLECTVEGTSNPNLYWYRQAAGRGLQLLFYSVGIGQISSEVPQNLSASRPQDRQFILSSKKLLLSDSGFYLCAWTQGGDGYTFGSGTRLTVV.

The chain carries TRBV7-9 and TRBJ2-7, with D tentatively TRBD2 (6 bases). The V end was cut by 1 base, the J end by 1 base, with 14 bases between. CDR1 and CDR2 from the germline V gene are SEHNR and FQNEAQ (reference sequence). The CDR3 is 16 residues long. This CDR3 reads CASSLGPGTHSYEQYF. As DNA, the CDR3 is TGTGCCAGCAGCTTAGGACCCGGGACTCATTCCTACGAGCAGTACTTC.

The chain couples TRBV30 to TRBJ1-2; D remains unclear. From germline, CDR1 is GTSNPN and CDR2 SVGIG (reference sequence). Trimming removed 0 bases at V and 0 bases at J, with 17 bases between. The CDR3 loop spans 17 amino acids. Here the CDR3 DNA reads TGTGCCTGGAGTGTACGTAGCAGGCCTTTAGCTAACTATGGCTACACCTTC. Translating it yields CAWSVRSRPLANYGYTF.

V gene TRBV18 combines with J gene TRBJ2-1, with D possibly being TRBD2 (6 bases). Germline CDR1 KGHSH, CDR2 LQKENI. The length of the CDR3 is 17 residues. V was clipped by 3 bases and J by 4 bases, with 19 bases between them. The CDR3 loop is CASSPYLIRDFYNEQFF. CDR3 bases: TGTGCCAGCTCACCCTACTTAATCCGGGACTTTTACAATGAGCAGTTCTTC.

This clone was picked up one time. The chain uses TRBV18 and TRBJ1-3; D is uncertain. Germline V gene data show CDR1 as KGHSH and CDR2 as LQKENI. This CDR3 has 18 residues. The V end was cut by 5 bases, the J end by 2 bases, with 22 bases between. This CDR3 reads CASSSNPALDKTGNTIYF. CDR3 coding DNA: TGTGCCAGCTCATCCAACCCCGCCCTGGATAAGACTGGAAACACCATATATTTT.

The CDR3 region is CASSQVAGEQFF. The CDR3 coding sequence is TGTGCCAGCAGCCAAGTAGCGGGAGAGCAGTTCTTC. The gene calls are TRBV4-2 and TRBJ2-1; 8 bases match TRBD2. This CDR3 has 12 residues. Germline loops: CDR1 LGHNA, CDR2 YNFKEQ. V gave up 1 base and J gave up 10 bases; unmatched junction bases: 0.

The chain carries TRBV28 and TRBJ1-1, with D hard to call. V lost 1 base and J lost 7, with 16 bases in between. Germline CDR1 and CDR2: MDHEN and SYDVKM. CDR3 length: 15 amino acids. The CDR3 DNA follows: TGTGCCAGCAGTTTATCAGGTTCCCTTGGGGATGAAGCTTTCTTT. Its translation is CASSLSGSLGDEAFF.

The CDR3 DNA follows: TGTGCCAGCAGCCACGCTGACAGGGGCTACCAAGAGACCCAGTACTTC. Translated, it gives CASSHADRGYQETQYF. The rearrangement joins TRBV4-2 to TRBJ2-5, with 8 positions matching TRBD1. Germline V lookup: CDR1 LGHNA, CDR2 YNFKEQ. The CDR3 sequence is 16 residues long. V was pared by 3 bases and J by 0 bases, with 6 bases of the junction left unmatched.

The rearrangement links TRBV5-1 to TRBJ2-3, with TRBD2 identical over 8 bases. CDR1 and CDR2 from the germline V gene are SGHRS and YFSETQ. The V gene end was trimmed by 5 bases and the J gene end by 0 bases; junction bases not matched to a gene: 17. The CDR3 is made up of 19 amino acids. CDR3 sequence: CASSHNTSGVPGSTDTQYF. The DNA of the CDR3 is TGCGCCAGCAGTCACAATACTAGCGGAGTACCGGGGAGCACAGATACGCAGTATTTT.

V is TRBV7-6 and J is TRBJ2-5; the D call may be TRBD1 or TRBD2 (7 bases each). V gave up 5 bases and J gave up 1 base, with 17 bases separating them. Germline CDR1 and CDR2: SGHVS and FNYEAQ. The CDR3 runs to 16 residues. The CDR3 DNA is TGTGCCAGCAGCCTCGTGTGGGAGGGGGCCCAAGAGACCCAGTACTTC. It codes for CASSLVWEGAQETQYF.

The rearrangement uses TRBV12-5 and TRBJ1-3, with 7 bases identical to TRBD1. After removal of 1 base from V and 2 bases from J, the junction contained 5 bases not matched to a gene. This CDR3 is 16 amino acids long. Germline V gene sequence: CDR1 LGHNT, CDR2 FRNRAP. The CDR3 is CASGLGYQGAGNTIYF. Written as DNA, the CDR3 is TGTGCTAGTGGTTTGGGGTACCAGGGGGCTGGAAACACCATATATTTT.

V usage is TRBV7-6 and J usage is TRBJ1-2; 8 nucleotides agree with TRBD1. V shed 3 bases, J shed 4 bases, and the junction held 22 bases outside the gene matches. CDR1 and CDR2 (germline): SGHVS, FNYEAQ. This CDR3 has 20 amino acids. This CDR3 reads CASSFTKTLRTGPKTYGYTF. The CDR3 region has the DNA TGTGCCAGCAGCTTTACAAAAACCTTACGGACAGGGCCTAAGACCTATGGCTACACCTTC.